This TCR beta chain originates from a study of blood T cells in healthy people across ages. Overall study findings and caveats: Strong correlation was found linking TCR beta diversity to naive T cell percentage.

There are 12 residues in the CDR3. Germline V gene sequence: CDR1 DFQATT, CDR2 SNEGSKA (reference sequence). Deletions cut 3 bases from V and 7 bases from J, with 10 bases between. With a J-beta primer mix and a sample-barcoded 5' primer, a second PCR ran 7 to 11 cycles. A minimum of 2.5 million CDR3-containing paired-end reads was obtained for each sample. In TCRdb, the 5' RACE reads were re-called with MiXCR into one record per CDR3 protein. The table lists some 550,000 distinct CDR3 sequences, 47% of them singletons, with under 30% in the top ten. Those donating, healthy Caucasian individuals from Russia, were aged about 6 to 100. The authors isolated at least 6 million PBMCs per sample. In the case of this clonotype: The antigen is unknown.

This sequence was found in a man older than 75 in good health. This chain connects TRBV20-1 to TRBJ1-5; D is undetermined. Input material: blood. The CDR3 DNA sequence: TGCAGTGCTAGCGGCAGGAACCAGCCCCAGCATTTT. Translating it yields CSASGRNQPQHF.